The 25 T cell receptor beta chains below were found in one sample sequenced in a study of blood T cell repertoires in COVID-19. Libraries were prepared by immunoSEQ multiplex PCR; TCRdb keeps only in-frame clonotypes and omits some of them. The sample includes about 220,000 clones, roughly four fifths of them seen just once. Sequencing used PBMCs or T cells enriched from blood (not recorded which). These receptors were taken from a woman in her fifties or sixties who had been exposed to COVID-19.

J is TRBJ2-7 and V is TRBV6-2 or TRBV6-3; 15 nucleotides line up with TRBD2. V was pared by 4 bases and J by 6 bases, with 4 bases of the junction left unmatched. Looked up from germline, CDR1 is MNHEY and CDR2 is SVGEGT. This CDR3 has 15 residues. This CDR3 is CASSSGLAGGSEQYF. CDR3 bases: TGTGCCAGCAGTTCCGGACTAGCGGGGGGGAGCGAGCAGTACTTC.

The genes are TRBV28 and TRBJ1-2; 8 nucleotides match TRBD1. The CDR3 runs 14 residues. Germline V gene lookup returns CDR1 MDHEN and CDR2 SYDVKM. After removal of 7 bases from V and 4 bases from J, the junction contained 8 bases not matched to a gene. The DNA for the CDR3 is TGTGCCAGCAACGACCCAGGGGGCCCCTATGGCTACACCTTC. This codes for CASNDPGGPYGYTF.

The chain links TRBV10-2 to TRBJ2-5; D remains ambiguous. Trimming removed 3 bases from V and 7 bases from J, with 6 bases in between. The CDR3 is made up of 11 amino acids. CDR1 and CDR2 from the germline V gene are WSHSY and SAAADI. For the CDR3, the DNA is TGCGCCAGCAGTGAAAGAGGGACCCAGTACTTC. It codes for CASSERGTQYF.

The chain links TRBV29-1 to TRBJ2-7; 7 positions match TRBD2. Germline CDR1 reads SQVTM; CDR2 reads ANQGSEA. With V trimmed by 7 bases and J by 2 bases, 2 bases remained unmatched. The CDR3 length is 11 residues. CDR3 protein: CSARGAYEQYF. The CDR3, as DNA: TGCAGCGCCCGGGGGGCCTACGAGCAGTACTTC.

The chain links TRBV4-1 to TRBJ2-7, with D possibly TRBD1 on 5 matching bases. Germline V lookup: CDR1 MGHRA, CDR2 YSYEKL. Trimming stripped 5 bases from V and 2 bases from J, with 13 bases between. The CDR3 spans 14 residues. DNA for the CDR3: TGCGCCAGCAGCTTTGACAGCGACGCCTACGAGCAGTACTTC. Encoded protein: CASSFDSDAYEQYF.

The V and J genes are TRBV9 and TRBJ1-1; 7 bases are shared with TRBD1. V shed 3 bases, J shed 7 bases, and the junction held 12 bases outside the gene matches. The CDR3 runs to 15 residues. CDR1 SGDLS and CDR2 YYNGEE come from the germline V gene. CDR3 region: CASSGDRDVSGEAFF. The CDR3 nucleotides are TGTGCCAGCAGCGGAGACAGGGACGTGTCGGGTGAAGCTTTCTTT.

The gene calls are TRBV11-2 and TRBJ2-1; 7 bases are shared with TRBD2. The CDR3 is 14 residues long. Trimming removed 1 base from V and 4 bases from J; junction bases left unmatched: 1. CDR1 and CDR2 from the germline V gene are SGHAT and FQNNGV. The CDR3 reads CASSLGGGYNEQFF. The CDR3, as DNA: TGTGCCAGCAGCTTAGGGGGGGGATACAATGAGCAGTTCTTC. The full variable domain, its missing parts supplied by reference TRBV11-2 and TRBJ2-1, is EAGVAQSPRYKIIEKRQSVAFWCNPISGHATLYWYQQILGQGPKLLIQFQNNGVVDDSQLPKDRFSAERLKGVDSTLKIQPAKLEDSAVYLCASSLGGGYNEQFFGPGTRLTVL.

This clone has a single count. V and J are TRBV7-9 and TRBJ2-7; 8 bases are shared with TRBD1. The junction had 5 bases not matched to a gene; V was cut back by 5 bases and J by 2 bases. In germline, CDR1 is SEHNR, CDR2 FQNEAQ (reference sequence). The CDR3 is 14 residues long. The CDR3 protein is CASSPGQGPYEQYF. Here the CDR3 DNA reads TGTGCCAGCAGCCCAGGACAGGGTCCCTACGAGCAGTACTTC.

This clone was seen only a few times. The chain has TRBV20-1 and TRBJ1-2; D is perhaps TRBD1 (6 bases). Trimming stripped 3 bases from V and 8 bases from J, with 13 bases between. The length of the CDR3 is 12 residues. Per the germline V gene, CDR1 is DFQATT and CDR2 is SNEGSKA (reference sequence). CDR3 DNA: TGCAGTGCTAGTAAAGACAGGCACGGCTACACCTTC. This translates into CSASKDRHGYTF.

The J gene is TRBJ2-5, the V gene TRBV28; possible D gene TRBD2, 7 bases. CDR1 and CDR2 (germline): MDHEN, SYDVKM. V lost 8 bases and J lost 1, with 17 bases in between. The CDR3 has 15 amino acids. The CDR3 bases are TGTGCCAGCGGGGGGGCGGGGGCGGCCCAAGAGACCCAGTACTTC. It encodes CASGGAGAAQETQYF.

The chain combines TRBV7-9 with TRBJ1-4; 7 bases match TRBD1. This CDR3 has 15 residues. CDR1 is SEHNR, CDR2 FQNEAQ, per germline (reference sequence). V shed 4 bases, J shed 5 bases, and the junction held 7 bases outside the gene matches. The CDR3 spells CASSSRDRLNEKLFF. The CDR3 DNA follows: TGTGCCAGCAGCTCCCGGGACAGACTGAATGAAAAACTGTTTTTT.

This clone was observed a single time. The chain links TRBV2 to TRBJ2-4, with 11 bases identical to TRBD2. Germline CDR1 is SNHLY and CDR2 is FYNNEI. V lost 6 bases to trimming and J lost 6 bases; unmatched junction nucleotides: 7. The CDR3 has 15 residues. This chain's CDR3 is CASRDRGLAGNIQYF. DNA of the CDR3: TGTGCCAGCAGAGACCGAGGACTAGCGGGAAACATTCAGTACTTC.

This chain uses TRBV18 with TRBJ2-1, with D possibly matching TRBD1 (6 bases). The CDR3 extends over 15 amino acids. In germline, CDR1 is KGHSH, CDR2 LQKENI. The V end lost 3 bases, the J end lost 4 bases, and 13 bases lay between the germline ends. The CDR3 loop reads CASSPSRGGYNEQFF. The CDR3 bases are TGTGCCAGCTCACCCTCTCGAGGGGGTTACAATGAGCAGTTCTTC.

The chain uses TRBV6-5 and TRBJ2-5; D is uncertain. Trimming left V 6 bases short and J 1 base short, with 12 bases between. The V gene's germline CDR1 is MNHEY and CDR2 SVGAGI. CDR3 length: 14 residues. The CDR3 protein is CASSRSGSQETQYF. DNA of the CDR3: TGTGCCAGCAGCCGCTCAGGTTCCCAAGAGACCCAGTACTTC.

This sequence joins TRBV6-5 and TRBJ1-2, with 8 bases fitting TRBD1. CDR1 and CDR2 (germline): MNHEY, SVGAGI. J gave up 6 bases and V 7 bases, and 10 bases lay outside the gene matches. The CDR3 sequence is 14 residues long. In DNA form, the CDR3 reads TGTGCCAGCATAGGGGACAGGAGGTTAGATGGCTACACCTTC. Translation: CASIGDRRLDGYTF.

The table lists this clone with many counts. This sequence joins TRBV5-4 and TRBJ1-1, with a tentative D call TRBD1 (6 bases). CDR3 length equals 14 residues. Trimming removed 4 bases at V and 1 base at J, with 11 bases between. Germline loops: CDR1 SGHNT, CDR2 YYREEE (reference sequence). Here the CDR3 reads CASSPSTGNTEAFF. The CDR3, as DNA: TGTGCCAGCAGCCCCTCGACAGGGAACACTGAAGCTTTCTTT.

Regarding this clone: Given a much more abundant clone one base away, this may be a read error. CDR3 DNA: TGTGCCAGCAGCCACGACAGTAACACTGAAGCTTTCTTT. Its translation is CASSHDSNTEAFF. The chain recombines TRBV3-1 (or the pseudogene TRBV3-2) with TRBJ1-1, with TRBD1 as a possible D gene (5 bases). The CDR3 is 13 amino acids. Looked up from germline, CDR1 is LGHDT and CDR2 is YNNKEL (reference sequence). The V and J ends lost 3 bases and 2 bases respectively, with 7 bases between them.

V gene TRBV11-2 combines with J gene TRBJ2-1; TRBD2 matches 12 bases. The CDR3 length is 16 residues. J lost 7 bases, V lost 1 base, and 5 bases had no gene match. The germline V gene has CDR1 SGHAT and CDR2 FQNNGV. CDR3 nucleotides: TGTGCCAGCAGCTTAGGCGCTAGCGGGGGGGCGAATGAGCAGTTCTTC. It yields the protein CASSLGASGGANEQFF.

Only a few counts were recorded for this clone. The CDR3 region is CAISSTGTGELFF. The CDR3 DNA sequence: TGTGCCATCAGCTCGACAGGGACCGGGGAGCTGTTTTTT. The chain uses TRBV10-3 and TRBJ2-2, with 7 bases fitting TRBD1. The germline V gene has CDR1 ENHRY and CDR2 SYGVKD. The CDR3 covers 13 residues. V gave up 6 bases and J gave up 5 bases; unmatched junction bases: 3.

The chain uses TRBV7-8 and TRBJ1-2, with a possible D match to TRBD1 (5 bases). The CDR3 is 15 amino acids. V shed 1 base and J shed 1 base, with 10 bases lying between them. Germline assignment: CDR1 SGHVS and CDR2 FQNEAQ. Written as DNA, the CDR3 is TGTGCCAGCAGCTTAGACGGGCAGGGTAACTATGGCTACACCTTC. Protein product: CASSLDGQGNYGYTF.

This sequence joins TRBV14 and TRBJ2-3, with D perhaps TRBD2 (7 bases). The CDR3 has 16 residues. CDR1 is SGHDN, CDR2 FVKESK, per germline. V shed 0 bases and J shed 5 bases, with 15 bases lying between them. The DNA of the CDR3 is TGTGCCAGCAGCCAAGATCGGCGGGGGCGTGGAGATACGCAGTATTTT. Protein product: CASSQDRRGRGDTQYF. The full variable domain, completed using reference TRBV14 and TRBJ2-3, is EAGVTQFPSHSVIEKGQTVTLRCDPISGHDNLYWYRRVMGKEIKFLLHFVKESKQDESGMPNNRFLAERTGGTYSTLKVQPAELEDSGVYFCASSQDRRGRGDTQYFGPGTRLTVL.

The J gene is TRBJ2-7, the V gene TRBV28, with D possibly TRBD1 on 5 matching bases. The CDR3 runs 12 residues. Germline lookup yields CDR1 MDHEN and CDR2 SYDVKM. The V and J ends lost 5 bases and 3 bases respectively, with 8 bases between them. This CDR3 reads CASSPDSYEQYF. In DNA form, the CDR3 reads TGTGCCAGCAGTCCCGACAGCTACGAGCAGTACTTC.

The CDR3 is CASSPYRVETQYF. For the CDR3, the DNA is TGTGCCAGCAGCCCGTACAGGGTCGAGACCCAGTACTTC. The chain is built from TRBV5-6 and TRBJ2-5; tentative D call: TRBD1 (6 bases). V lost 4 bases and J 5 bases, leaving 12 bases between the germline ends. Germline lookup yields CDR1 SGHDT and CDR2 YYEEEE. The CDR3 has 13 amino acids. Complete variable domain (other parts from reference TRBV5-6 and TRBJ2-5): DAGVTQSPTHLIKTRGQQVTLRCSPKSGHDTVSWYQQALGQGPQFIFQYYEEEERQRGNFPDRFSGHQFPNYSSELNVNALLLGDSALYLCASSPYRVETQYFGPGTRLLVL.

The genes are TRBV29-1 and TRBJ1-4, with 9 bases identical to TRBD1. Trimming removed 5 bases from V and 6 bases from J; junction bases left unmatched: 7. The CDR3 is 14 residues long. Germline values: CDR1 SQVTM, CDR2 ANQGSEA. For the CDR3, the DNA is TGCAGCGTTACCACAGGGGGCTCGGATGAAAAACTGTTTTTT. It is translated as CSVTTGGSDEKLFF.

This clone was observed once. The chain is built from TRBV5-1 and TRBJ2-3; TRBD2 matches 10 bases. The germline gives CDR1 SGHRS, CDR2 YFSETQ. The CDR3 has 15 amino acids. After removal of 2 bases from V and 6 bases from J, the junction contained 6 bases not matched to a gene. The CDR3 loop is CASSFGSSGGDTQYF. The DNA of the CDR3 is TGCGCCAGCAGCTTTGGGTCTAGCGGGGGCGATACGCAGTATTTT.